This T cell receptor (beta chain) emerged from a study of T cell responses to AZD1222 COVID-19 vaccine. The method was immunoSEQ multiplex PCR; TCRdb's version includes in-frame clones alone and lacks a portion of them. This sample has 140,000 to 150,000 clones, with roughly 90% found just once. The TCR was taken from an adult in good health. Sequencing was performed on peripheral blood, taken on day 0 of AZD1222 vaccination.

The CDR3 DNA sequence: TGTGCCAGCAGTTTGTGGGGTAGCGGGAGGGCATATACAGATACGCAGTATTTT. This codes for CASSLWGSGRAYTDTQYF. This chain uses TRBV27 with TRBJ2-3; 11 bases fit TRBD2. CDR1 and CDR2 (germline): MNHEY, SMNVEV (reference sequence). The CDR3 has 18 residues. The V and J ends lost 3 bases and 3 bases, in that order; junction bases with no gene match: 11.